The 14 T cell receptor beta chains presented below share a single source sample, sequenced in a study of T cells in Graves' hyperthyroidism and ophthalmopathy. Amplified TCR beta CDR3 regions came from RNA transcripts. RT-PCR in the first round (using the HTBI primer set) targeted the TCR CDR3. Using its own MiXCR run on the multiplex PCR reads, TCRdb lists one record per CDR3 protein. The sample yields about 640,000 distinct CDR3 sequences, roughly 20% seen once. The sample was blood. The source is a man younger than 45 with Graves' ophthalmopathy.

The chain couples TRBV10-2 to TRBJ2-7, with 10 bases lining up with TRBD2. CDR1 WSHSY and CDR2 SAAADI come from the germline V gene. The V and J ends lost 2 bases and 0 bases, in that order; junction bases with no gene match: 1. This CDR3 is 15 amino acids long. This chain's CDR3 is CASSETSGDSYEQYF. The CDR3 DNA sequence: TGCGCCAGCAGTGAGACTAGCGGGGACTCCTACGAGCAGTACTTC.

The V gene is TRBV20-1, the J gene TRBJ2-7; possible D gene TRBD2, 6 bases. CDR1 DFQATT and CDR2 SNEGSKA come from the germline V gene (reference sequence). V lost 6 bases and J 3 bases, leaving 18 bases between the germline ends. The CDR3 is 14 residues long. In DNA form, the CDR3 reads TGCAGTGCCCTGGCCGACGGGAGAGGCTACGAGCAGTACTTC. Protein product: CSALADGRGYEQYF.

CDR3 in amino acids: CASSRQTGAGYEQYF. CDR3 DNA sequence: TGTGCCAGCAGCCGTCAAACAGGGGCCGGATACGAGCAGTACTTC. The gene calls are TRBV28 and TRBJ2-7; 7 nucleotides agree with TRBD1. Germline CDR1 MDHEN, CDR2 SYDVKM. The CDR3 covers 15 residues. V was pared by 6 bases and J by 4 bases, with 12 bases of the junction left unmatched.

V is TRBV7-6 and J is TRBJ1-2; 7 nucleotides align to TRBD1. CDR1 and CDR2 (germline): SGHVS, FNYEAQ. With 5 bases clipped from V and 2 bases from J, the junction kept 11 bases outside the gene matches. This CDR3 has 16 residues. The CDR3 DNA sequence: TGTGCCAGCAGCCCAACGGAGGGGGCTATAAACTATGGCTACACCTTC. Translated, it gives CASSPTEGAINYGYTF.

The rearrangement joins TRBV6-2 or TRBV6-3 to TRBJ2-1; a possible D gene is TRBD1 (6 bases). The CDR3 has 15 amino acids. Germline V gene sequence: CDR1 MNHEY, CDR2 SVGEGT. V lost 6 bases and J lost 6, with 18 bases in between. The CDR3 DNA follows: TGTGCCAGCAGAAAGGACAGTGGTCCGGTCAATGAGCAGTTCTTC. It encodes CASRKDSGPVNEQFF.

A few counts support this clonotype. This chain joins TRBV5-5 and TRBJ2-7, with 7 bases lining up with TRBD1. CDR3 length equals 16 residues. Germline-derived CDR1 and CDR2 are SGHKS and YYEKEE (reference sequence). V trimming: 4 bases; J trimming: 7 bases; junction bases outside the gene matches: 17. CDR3 region: CASSGALDRTFGEQYF. As DNA, the CDR3 is TGTGCCAGCAGCGGGGCGTTGGACAGGACTTTTGGGGAGCAGTACTTC.

This chain uses TRBV15 with TRBJ2-5, with 11 positions matching TRBD2. Germline V gene lookup returns CDR1 LNHNV and CDR2 YYDKDF (reference sequence). V was clipped by 0 bases and J by 5 bases; unmatched bases: 5. The CDR3 consists of 16 residues. CDR3 in DNA: TGTGCCACCAGCAGAGAACTAGCGGGAGCGCGCGAGACCCAGTACTTC. Protein product: CATSRELAGARETQYF.

This clonotype was seen ten or more times. V gene TRBV20-1 combines with J gene TRBJ2-5, with D possibly TRBD2 on 5 matching bases. V lost 3 bases and J 2 bases, leaving 16 bases between the germline ends. CDR3 length equals 15 residues. The V gene's germline CDR1 is DFQATT and CDR2 SNEGSKA (reference sequence). The CDR3, as DNA: TGCAGTGCTAGCCGACCTCGGACTGGGCAAGAGACCCAGTACTTC. This codes for CSASRPRTGQETQYF.

The chain recombines TRBV7-3 with TRBJ1-3; D remains unclear. Germline CDR1 reads SGHTA; CDR2 reads FQGTGA. The CDR3 extends over 13 amino acids. The V gene lost 4 bases and the J gene lost 3 bases, with 7 bases spanning the gap. This CDR3 reads CASSSYNGNTIYF. In DNA, the CDR3 is TGTGCCAGCAGCTCGTATAATGGAAACACCATATATTTT.

V gene TRBV6-1 combines with J gene TRBJ2-2; 7 nucleotides match TRBD2. Trimming removed 0 bases from V and 0 bases from J; junction bases left unmatched: 4. Germline V gene sequence: CDR1 MNHNS, CDR2 SASEGT. The CDR3 extends over 17 amino acids. CDR3 residues: CASSEALLAANTGELFF. The CDR3 nucleotides read TGTGCCAGCAGTGAAGCCCTTCTAGCGGCGAACACCGGGGAGCTGTTTTTT.

The table lists this clonotype with a few counts. The chain couples TRBV20-1 to TRBJ1-1; D uncertain. The V gene lost 8 bases and the J gene lost 1 base, with 8 bases spanning the gap. Germline V gene lookup returns CDR1 DFQATT and CDR2 SNEGSKA (reference sequence). This CDR3 region has 11 residues. In DNA, the CDR3 is TGCAGTCCCTTTAAGAACACTGAAGCTTTCTTT. As protein: CSPFKNTEAFF.

The V call is TRBV7-2, the J call TRBJ2-7, with TRBD1 as a possible D gene (6 bases). Germline values: CDR1 SGHTA, CDR2 FQGNSA. The CDR3 has 15 amino acids. Trimming took 6 bases from V and 3 from J, leaving 18 bases between them. The CDR3 spells CASRPDTGHNYEQYF. CDR3 DNA sequence: TGTGCCAGCAGGCCCGACACGGGACACAACTACGAGCAGTACTTC.

The rearrangement joins TRBV5-4 to TRBJ2-2; D call uncertain. Deletions cut 7 bases from V and 3 bases from J, with 7 bases between. This CDR3 has 12 residues. The germline gives CDR1 SGHNT, CDR2 YYREEE (reference sequence). CDR3 bases: TGTGCCAGCGAGCTCGACACCGGGGAGCTGTTTTTT. Translating gives CASELDTGELFF.

This clonotype came up many times. The chain carries TRBV11-2 and TRBJ2-1, with D possibly being TRBD1 or TRBD2 (5 bases each). From germline, CDR1 is SGHAT and CDR2 FQNNGV. V was shortened by 4 bases and J by 7 bases, with 14 bases between the two germline ends. The CDR3 is 14 amino acids. CDR3 DNA: TGTGCCAGCAGCTCCTCGGGACCCACAAATGAGCAGTTCTTC. Residues: CASSSSGPTNEQFF.